This TCR beta chain appears in the sequencing data of a study of T cell repertoires in cytomegalovirus infection. TCRdb processed the reads anew with MiXCR; each CDR3 protein has one entry. The sample contains 100,000 to 150,000 distinct CDR3 sequences, 32% of which appear only once. CDR3 length: 14 amino acids. V lost 5 bases and J lost 4, with 14 bases in between. Germline CDR1 reads LNHDA; CDR2 reads SQIVND (reference sequence). A note on this clonotype: No antigen is known for it.

The chain joins TRBV19 to TRBJ1-2, with D possibly TRBD1 on 5 matching bases. Specimen: CD8+ T cells from cultured PBMCs, collected from culture after CMV antigen stimulation. The sequence derives from a human donor in good health (CMV status not recorded). Some clones in this sample may be carry-over from other donors' samples. The CDR3 DNA sequence: TGTGCCAGTAGTGCCGCGACAGCCATCTATGGCTACACCTTC. Encoded protein: CASSAATAIYGYTF.